The 2 T cell receptor beta chains listed next were all sequenced from one sample in a study of shared clonotypes between healthy human individuals. Measured with immunoSEQ multiplex PCR; TCRdb has only the in-frame clones, and not every one. The sample includes around 2,000,000 clones, approximately 94% seen only once; the top ten take about 1.1%. Terminally differentiated effector memory CD45RA+ cells were excluded by CCR7 positive selection of CD45RO-negative cells. Sequenced: naive CD8+ T cells sorted from blood. These receptors were collected from a man between 18 and 35 years old in good health.

This chain joins TRBV5-5 and TRBJ2-7, with D possibly TRBD2 on 5 matching bases. The V gene lost 0 bases and the J gene lost 3 bases, with 16 bases spanning the gap. The CDR3 runs 16 residues. Germline CDR1 SGHKS, CDR2 YYEKEE (reference sequence). In DNA form, the CDR3 reads TGTGCCAGCAGCTTGGCCCTGGACTTCCGGTACTACGAGCAGTACTTC. It yields the protein CASSLALDFRYYEQYF.

The chain has TRBV28 and TRBJ1-6; D uncertain. CDR1 is MDHEN, CDR2 SYDVKM, per germline. V was cut by 1 base and J by 8 bases, with 15 bases left in between. The CDR3 has 16 residues. The CDR3 nucleotides are TGTGCCAGCAGTTTATACCCAGGAAAAACCGATTCACCCCTCCACTTT. Residues: CASSLYPGKTDSPLHF.